The T cell receptor (beta chain) under discussion was sequenced for a study of blood T cell repertoires in COVID-19. Germline-derived CDR1 and CDR2 are SGHTA and FQGTGA. V shed 5 bases and J 2 bases; nucleotides not matched to a gene: 6. The CDR3 runs 15 residues. The protocol was immunoSEQ multiplex PCR, while the TCRdb copy is restricted to in-frame clones and leaves out a portion. The sample carries 100,000 to 150,000 clones, around four fifths recorded once. The sample taken for sequencing was peripheral blood. V is TRBV7-3 and J is TRBJ2-7, with TRBD2 identical over 10 bases. The source of this sequence is a man between 60 and 75 years old with active or convalescent COVID-19. The CDR3 nucleotides are TGTGCCAGCAGCCCTAGCGGGAGTGGCCCCTACGAGCAGTACTTC. Protein sequence: CASSPSGSGPYEQYF.